This entry lists 31 T cell receptor beta chains sequenced from one sample in a study of blood T cell repertoires in COVID-19. Here immunoSEQ multiplex PCR was the method, and the copy in TCRdb shows in-frame clones only, minus some. This sample has more than 200,000 clones; 86% occur once, and the top ten carry under 2%. Sequencing was done on a sample of peripheral blood. These receptors came from a man in his thirties or forties with active or convalescent COVID-19.

The rearrangement uses TRBV7-2 and TRBJ2-7, with 11 bases identical to TRBD1. The V and J ends lost 4 bases and 3 bases, in that order; junction bases with no gene match: 5. The germline CDR1 and CDR2 sequences are SGHTA and FQGNSA. There are 15 residues in the CDR3. Here the CDR3 reads CASSSTGTGGYEQYF. The CDR3 nucleotides are TGTGCCAGCAGCTCTACCGGGACAGGGGGCTACGAGCAGTACTTC.

V gene TRBV6-5 combines with J gene TRBJ1-3; D may be TRBD1 (6 bases). V shed 2 bases and J shed 0 bases, with 8 bases lying between them. CDR3 length: 15 residues. The germline V gene has CDR1 MNHEY and CDR2 SVGAGI. The CDR3 region has the DNA TGTGCCAGCAGTTACGGACAGTTCTCTGGAAACACCATATATTTT. Amino acids: CASSYGQFSGNTIYF.

The rearrangement uses TRBV27 and TRBJ1-1, with D hard to call. This CDR3 is built from 13 residues. Germline-derived CDR1 and CDR2 are MNHEY and SMNVEV (reference sequence). The V and J ends lost 7 bases and 0 bases respectively, with 9 bases between them. The CDR3 sequence: CASTGGLNTEAFF. The CDR3, as DNA: TGTGCCAGCACCGGCGGGTTGAACACTGAAGCTTTCTTT.

V usage is TRBV7-7 and J usage is TRBJ2-5; no clear D. This CDR3 is 14 amino acids long. The germline V gene has CDR1 SSHAT and CDR2 FNYEAQ (reference sequence). V lost 2 bases to trimming and J lost 0 bases, with 7 bases between them. The CDR3 protein is CASSLSPDQETQYF. CDR3 nucleotides: TGTGCCAGCAGCTTATCGCCAGACCAAGAGACCCAGTACTTC.

CDR3 coding DNA: TGTGCCAGCAGTTTAGGCCGGAGAGAGACCCAGTACTTC. Translated: CASSLGRRETQYF. V gene TRBV12-3 or TRBV12-4 combines with J gene TRBJ2-5, with D unclear. The CDR3 has 13 amino acids. V dropped 1 base and J dropped 4 bases, with 7 bases sitting between them.

The chain recombines TRBV5-8 with TRBJ2-5; 14 nucleotides agree with TRBD2. Germline V gene data show CDR1 as SGHTS and CDR2 as YDEGEE. V shed 4 bases, J shed 3 bases, and the junction held 11 bases outside the gene matches. CDR3 size: 18 residues. The CDR3 DNA follows: TGTGCCAGCAGCAGAGCCGGGACTAGCGGGGGAGTGAAAGAGACCCAGTACTTC. Protein product: CASSRAGTSGGVKETQYF.

The rearrangement uses TRBV3-1 (or the pseudogene TRBV3-2) and TRBJ2-7, with 8 bases matching TRBD2. Germline-derived CDR1 and CDR2 are LGHDT and YNNKEL (reference sequence). This CDR3 is built from 15 residues. V gave up 0 bases and J gave up 3 bases; unmatched junction bases: 4. CDR3 bases: TGTGCCAGCAGCCAAGAGCGGGGGGTCTACTACGAGCAGTACTTC. As protein: CASSQERGVYYEQYF.

This clone was observed a few times. Other nucleotide sequences in the sample specify the same CDR3. The chain carries TRBV10-2 and TRBJ1-5; the match to TRBD1 covers 7 bases. V shed 6 bases, J shed 1 base, and the junction held 3 bases outside the gene matches. Germline values: CDR1 WSHSY, CDR2 SAAADI. The CDR3 runs to 14 residues. CDR3 region: CASRQGGSNQPQHF. CDR3 nucleotide sequence: TGCGCCAGCAGGCAGGGGGGAAGCAATCAGCCCCAGCATTTT.

The chain has TRBV25-1 and TRBJ2-5, with 7 bases that match TRBD1. Looked up from germline, CDR1 is MGHDK and CDR2 is SYGVNS. V was clipped by 4 bases and J by 1 base; unmatched bases: 6. The CDR3 is made up of 15 amino acids. The CDR3 here is CASSVGTVPQETQYF. CDR3 DNA: TGTGCCAGCAGTGTAGGGACAGTGCCCCAAGAGACCCAGTACTTC. Looking up the rest from reference TRBV25-1 and TRBJ2-5 gives the full variable domain: EADIYQTPRYLVIGTGKKITLECSQTMGHDKMYWYQQDPGMELHLIHYSYGVNSTEKGDLSSESTVSRIRTEHFPLTLESARPSHTSQYLCASSVGTVPQETQYFGPGTRLLVL.

The chain has TRBV7-8 and TRBJ1-1; TRBD1 agrees at 8 bases. The CDR3 has 15 residues. Trimming cost V 3 bases and J 2 bases; bases outside gene matches: 5. Per the germline V gene, CDR1 is SGHVS and CDR2 is FQNEAQ. The CDR3 DNA follows: TGTGCCAGCAGCTTCGGACAGGGTGGTAACACTGAAGCTTTCTTT. Translation: CASSFGQGGNTEAFF.

The chain links TRBV5-1 to TRBJ2-7, with D unresolved. This CDR3 has 13 amino acids. Per the germline V gene, CDR1 is SGHRS and CDR2 is YFSETQ. Trimming took off 5 bases at V and 3 bases at J, with 12 bases between the two ends. The CDR3 reads CASSRETVYEQYF. CDR3 nucleotides: TGCGCCAGCAGTCGAGAAACAGTCTACGAGCAGTACTTC.

V and J are TRBV5-1 and TRBJ2-5; 13 bases are a match to TRBD2. Per the germline V gene, CDR1 is SGHRS and CDR2 is YFSETQ. V lost 0 bases, J lost 9 bases, and 5 bases stayed unmatched. The CDR3 has 15 residues. CDR3 sequence: CASSLVQTSGGAQYF. CDR3 nucleotides: TGCGCCAGCAGCTTGGTTCAAACTAGCGGGGGGGCCCAGTACTTC.

The chain employs TRBV5-1 and TRBJ1-1; the match to TRBD1 covers 10 bases. The CDR3 runs to 15 residues. CDR1 is SGHRS and CDR2 is YFSETQ in the germline V gene. V gave up 4 bases and J gave up 6 bases; unmatched junction bases: 9. CDR3 in DNA: TGCGCCAGCAGCGACTTCGACAGGGGGCACGCTGAAGCTTTCTTT. Its translation: CASSDFDRGHAEAFF.

CDR3 coding DNA: TGTGCCAGCAGCCAAGAGGCGAGAGGACGGGGCTACGAGCAGTACTTC. It encodes CASSQEARGRGYEQYF. This sequence joins TRBV14 and TRBJ2-7; the D gene is possibly TRBD2 (5 bases). The CDR3 is 16 amino acids. CDR1 and CDR2 from the germline V gene are SGHDN and FVKESK. Trimming cost V 0 bases and J 3 bases, with 15 bases left between them.

This clone was seen just once. The J gene is TRBJ1-3, the V gene TRBV18; D is unresolved. V shed 3 bases and J shed 0 bases, with 9 bases lying between them. CDR3 size: 15 residues. CDR1 is KGHSH, CDR2 LQKENI, per germline. The CDR3 here is CASSPGENSGNTIYF. The CDR3 nucleotides are TGTGCCAGCTCACCCGGGGAAAACTCTGGAAACACCATATATTTT.

The chain couples TRBV6-4 to TRBJ1-6, with TRBD1 as a possible D gene (5 bases). CDR3 length equals 17 residues. The germline CDR1 and CDR2 sequences are MRHNA and SNTAGT. The ends were cut back, 2 bases at V and 0 bases at J, with 11 bases in the middle. The CDR3 DNA sequence: TGTGCCAGCAGTGACGGACATCCGAGCTCCTATAATTCACCCCTCCACTTT. Amino acids: CASSDGHPSSYNSPLHF.

The V and J genes are TRBV4-1 and TRBJ2-5; D may be TRBD2 (5 bases). Germline CDR1 and CDR2: MGHRA and YSYEKL. Trimming took 0 bases from V and 7 from J, leaving 15 bases between them. The CDR3 extends over 15 amino acids. CDR3 bases: TGCGCCAGCAGCCAAGAAGGACTTCTGAAGGGGACCCAGTACTTC. Protein product: CASSQEGLLKGTQYF.

V usage is TRBV2 and J usage is TRBJ2-5; possible D gene TRBD1, 5 bases. V gave up 5 bases and J gave up 5 bases, with 18 bases separating them. CDR3 length: 15 residues. Germline V gene lookup returns CDR1 SNHLY and CDR2 FYNNEI. The CDR3 loop reads CASSTLRGLRETQYF. CDR3 DNA: TGTGCCAGCAGTACACTTAGGGGTTTACGGGAGACCCAGTACTTC.

This rearrangement joins TRBV6-2 or TRBV6-3 to TRBJ1-2; no definite D call. The CDR3 loop spans 13 amino acids. V lost 6 bases and J 4 bases, leaving 12 bases between the germline ends. Germline loops: CDR1 MNHEY, CDR2 SVGEGT. CDR3 nucleotides: TGTGCCAGCAGCAACGCGCGTTTCTATGGCTACACCTTC. It codes for CASSNARFYGYTF.

V and J are TRBV18 and TRBJ2-1; 10 nucleotides align to TRBD2. With V trimmed by 3 bases and J by 7 bases, 12 bases remained unmatched. The CDR3 consists of 17 residues. Germline V gene lookup returns CDR1 KGHSH and CDR2 LQKENI. CDR3 in DNA: TGTGCCAGCTCACCCCCGGATCTAGCGGGGGTGCAGAATGAGCAGTTCTTC. Protein: CASSPPDLAGVQNEQFF.

The J gene is TRBJ2-1, the V gene TRBV7-9; maybe TRBD1 (6 bases). The V gene's germline CDR1 is SEHNR and CDR2 FQNEAQ (reference sequence). The ends were cut back, 5 bases at V and 9 bases at J, with 17 bases in the middle. This CDR3 is 14 amino acids long. The CDR3 DNA follows: TGTGCCAGCAGCCCAACAGGGCGTTTTGGTGAGCAGTTCTTC. Amino acids: CASSPTGRFGEQFF.

V gene TRBV5-1 combines with J gene TRBJ2-1; 8 bases are shared with TRBD2. Germline V gives CDR1 SGHRS, CDR2 YFSETQ. Trimming cost V 4 bases and J 8 bases; bases outside gene matches: 8. This CDR3 has 14 residues. The chain's CDR3 is CASSPTGTSYEQFF. The CDR3 bases are TGCGCCAGCAGCCCAACCGGGACTAGTTATGAGCAGTTCTTC. Full variable domain (missing parts from reference TRBV5-1 and TRBJ2-1): KAGVTQTPRYLIKTRGQQVTLSCSPISGHRSVSWYQQTPGQGLQFLFEYFSETQRNKGNFPGRFSGRQFSNSRSEMNVSTLELGDSALYLCASSPTGTSYEQFFGPGTRLTVL.

The V gene is TRBV6-5, the J gene TRBJ1-2; 11 bases align to TRBD1. J gave up 5 bases and V 10 bases, and 6 bases lay outside the gene matches. This CDR3 is 13 amino acids long. The germline V gene encodes CDR1 MNHEY and CDR2 SVGAGI. The CDR3 spells CATRGQGDYGYTF. The CDR3 coding sequence is TGTGCCACACGGGGACAGGGGGATTATGGCTACACCTTC.

The genes are TRBV25-1 and TRBJ2-7, with 11 bases aligning to TRBD1. CDR3 length: 14 amino acids. V trimming: 7 bases; J trimming: 4 bases; junction bases outside the gene matches: 6. Germline-derived CDR1 and CDR2 are MGHDK and SYGVNS. CDR3 nucleotides: TGTGCCAGCAACTCAGGGACAGGGGGATACGAGCAGTACTTC. The encoded protein is CASNSGTGGYEQYF.

The chain recombines TRBV2 with TRBJ1-5; a weak D match, TRBD1 (6 bases). This CDR3 contains 13 residues. Germline V lookup: CDR1 SNHLY, CDR2 FYNNEI. Between the trimmed V and J ends, which lost 4 bases and 5 bases, there was a span of 9 bases. Here the CDR3 reads CASSARGHQPQHF. The CDR3 DNA sequence: TGTGCCAGCAGTGCCAGGGGCCATCAGCCCCAGCATTTT.

The chain couples TRBV30 to TRBJ1-2, with D uncertain. Germline values: CDR1 GTSNPN, CDR2 SVGIG (reference sequence). Trimming removed 2 bases from V and 7 bases from J, with 17 bases in between. This CDR3 region has 14 residues. The CDR3 coding sequence is TGTGCCTGGAGTCATACAAGATCATCCGTTGGCTACACCTTC. Protein product: CAWSHTRSSVGYTF.

The rearrangement joins TRBV3-1 (or the pseudogene TRBV3-2) to TRBJ2-7, with no clear D. CDR1 is LGHDT, CDR2 YNNKEL, per germline (reference sequence). There are 11 residues in the CDR3. V was cut by 1 base and J by 7 bases, with 5 bases left in between. CDR3 residues: CASSQAREQYF. The CDR3 DNA is TGTGCCAGCAGCCAAGCTAGGGAGCAGTACTTC.

The V gene is TRBV7-2, the J gene TRBJ2-7, with 8 bases lining up with TRBD1. Germline CDR1 reads SGHTA; CDR2 reads FQGNSA. The CDR3 runs to 14 residues. J was trimmed by 2 bases and V by 5 bases; bases with no gene match: 5. The CDR3 DNA reads TGTGCCAGCAGCCTAACGACAGGGGCCTACGAGCAGTACTTC. Encoded protein: CASSLTTGAYEQYF.

Only a few counts were recorded for this clone. The rearrangement links TRBV9 to TRBJ1-2; TRBD1 is a possible D gene (6 bases). CDR3 length equals 16 residues. In germline, CDR1 is SGDLS, CDR2 YYNGEE. Between the trimmed V and J ends, which lost 2 bases and 7 bases, there was a span of 21 bases. CDR3 DNA: TGTGCCAGCAGCGTTGGTGAAGAATGGTCAGGGGTTGGCTACACCTTC. Translation gives CASSVGEEWSGVGYTF. Supplemented by reference TRBV9 and TRBJ1-2, the full variable domain reads DSGVTQTPKHLITATGQRVTLRCSPRSGDLSVYWYQQSLDQGLQFLIQYYNGEERAKGNILERFSAQQFPDLHSELNLSSLELGDSALYFCASSVGEEWSGVGYTFGSGTRLTVV.

This clone was observed a single time. The chain employs TRBV5-6 and TRBJ2-5; 7 bases map to TRBD1. The CDR3 extends over 16 amino acids. The ends lost 7 bases at V and 2 bases at J; junction bases unmatched: 14. Germline assignment: CDR1 SGHDT and CDR2 YYEEEE. The CDR3 sequence is CASFNYRDRNQETQYF. The CDR3 region has the DNA TGTGCCAGCTTTAACTACCGGGACAGAAATCAAGAGACCCAGTACTTC.

The chain recombines TRBV29-1 with TRBJ1-1; 9 bases are shared with TRBD1. The CDR3 covers 12 residues. V lost 7 bases and J lost 5; bases outside the gene matches: 5. Looked up from germline, CDR1 is SQVTM and CDR2 is ANQGSEA. CDR3 sequence: CSGYRGLTEAFF. The DNA for the CDR3 is TGCAGCGGTTACAGGGGGCTTACTGAAGCTTTCTTT.